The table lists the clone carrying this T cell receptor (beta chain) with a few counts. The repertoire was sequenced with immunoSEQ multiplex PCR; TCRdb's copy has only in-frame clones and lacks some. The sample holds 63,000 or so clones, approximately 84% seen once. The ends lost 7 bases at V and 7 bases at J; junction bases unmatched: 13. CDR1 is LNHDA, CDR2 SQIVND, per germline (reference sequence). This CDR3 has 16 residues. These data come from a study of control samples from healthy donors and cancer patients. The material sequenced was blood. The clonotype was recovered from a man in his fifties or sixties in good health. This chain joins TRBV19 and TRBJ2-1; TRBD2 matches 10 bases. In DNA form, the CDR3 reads TGTGCCAGTACCCCTTGGACTAGCGGCGGTTTGAATGAGCAGTTCTTC. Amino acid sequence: CASTPWTSGGLNEQFF. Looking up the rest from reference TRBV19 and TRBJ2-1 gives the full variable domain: DGGITQSPKYLFRKEGQNVTLSCEQNLNHDAMYWYRQDPGQGLRLIYYSQIVNDFQKGDIAEGYSVSREKKESFPLTVTSAQKNPTAFYLCASTPWTSGGLNEQFFGPGTRLTVL.